The 19 T cell receptor beta chains reported below all come from one sample, sequenced in a study of T cell responses to AZD1222 COVID-19 vaccine. Generated by immunoSEQ multiplex PCR, the TCRdb table keeps only in-frame clones and is missing some. The sample holds roughly 100,000 clones; over 75% are singletons and the top ten take 1% to 1.5%. Sample: peripheral blood, taken on day 0 of AZD1222 vaccination. Receptors were obtained from an adult in good health.

The V call is TRBV5-1, the J call TRBJ2-2; D might be TRBD2 (5 bases). V lost 4 bases and J 6 bases, leaving 13 bases between the germline ends. The CDR3 loop spans 14 amino acids. Germline CDR1 reads SGHRS; CDR2 reads YFSETQ. CDR3 amino acids: CASSRVSGAGELFF. In nucleotides, the CDR3 is TGCGCCAGCAGCCGCGTGTCCGGGGCCGGGGAGCTGTTTTTT.

The chain links TRBV5-6 to TRBJ1-2; the match to TRBD1 covers 10 bases. The germline V gene encodes CDR1 SGHDT and CDR2 YYEEEE. This CDR3 region has 16 residues. J lost 5 bases, V lost 0 bases, and 7 bases had no gene match. The CDR3 nucleotides read TGTGCCAGCAGCTTGGAGTTTCGGGACAGGGGATATGGCTACACCTTC. It specifies CASSLEFRDRGYGYTF.

The chain combines TRBV2 with TRBJ1-1; possible D gene TRBD1, 5 bases. Trimming left V 3 bases short and J 1 base short, with 9 bases between. This CDR3 has 14 residues. Germline V CDR1 and CDR2: SNHLY, FYNNEI. The DNA of the CDR3 is TGTGCCAGCAGTGACTTCGGGGGGAACACTGAAGCTTTCTTT. Protein sequence: CASSDFGGNTEAFF.

This sequence joins TRBV7-9 and TRBJ1-2; D is uncertain. Germline CDR1 reads SEHNR; CDR2 reads FQNEAQ (reference sequence). The CDR3 runs 16 residues. V was cut by 4 bases and J by 1 base, with 16 bases left in between. CDR3 sequence: CASSSNLRLVNYGYTF. CDR3 DNA: TGTGCCAGCAGCTCCAATTTGCGTTTGGTTAACTATGGCTACACCTTC.

The rearrangement joins TRBV6-2 or TRBV6-3 to TRBJ1-2, with 8 bases identical to TRBD1. Germline lookup yields CDR1 MNHEY and CDR2 SVGEGT. The CDR3 loop spans 15 amino acids. V lost 0 bases and J lost 12; bases outside the gene matches: 12. The CDR3 spells CASSYSTIPQGGHTF. DNA for the CDR3: TGTGCCAGCAGTTACTCGACGATACCACAGGGGGGGCACACCTTC.

V usage is TRBV7-6 and J usage is TRBJ2-3; TRBD2 matches 10 bases. V was clipped by 3 bases and J by 1 base; unmatched bases: 10. CDR1 SGHVS and CDR2 FNYEAQ come from the germline V gene. This CDR3 region has 18 residues. CDR3 nucleotide sequence: TGTGCCAGCAGCTTGGAGTCTAGCGGGGGCTTGGGCACAGATACGCAGTATTTT. Protein product: CASSLESSGGLGTDTQYF.

This chain connects TRBV20-1 to TRBJ2-2; D might be TRBD1 or TRBD2, each matching 5 bases. Between the trimmed V and J ends, which lost 3 bases and 2 bases, there was a span of 10 bases. This CDR3 comprises 14 residues. Germline lookup yields CDR1 DFQATT and CDR2 SNEGSKA (reference sequence). The CDR3 protein is CSASNGANTGELFF. CDR3 DNA sequence: TGCAGTGCTAGTAACGGGGCCAACACCGGGGAGCTGTTTTTT.

The V and J genes are TRBV30 and TRBJ1-4; tentative D call: TRBD1 (6 bases). Germline lookup yields CDR1 GTSNPN and CDR2 SVGIG (reference sequence). The CDR3 is made up of 13 amino acids. V was clipped by 8 bases and J by 8 bases, with 18 bases between them. The CDR3 region has the DNA TGTGCCACGGTGGGGCAGGGGATGGAAAAACTGTTTTTT. Its translation is CATVGQGMEKLFF.

The gene calls are TRBV5-1 and TRBJ1-6, with unresolved D. Germline V gene data show CDR1 as SGHRS and CDR2 as YFSETQ. The CDR3 contains 17 residues. The V and J ends lost 0 bases and 2 bases respectively, with 12 bases between them. CDR3 amino acids: CASSLDPGTAYNSPLHF. DNA of the CDR3: TGCGCCAGCAGCTTGGACCCTGGTACGGCCTATAATTCACCCCTCCACTTT.

The chain employs TRBV28 and TRBJ2-5, with a tentative D call TRBD1 (7 bases). CDR1 and CDR2 from the germline V gene are MDHEN and SYDVKM. With 6 bases removed from V and 1 base from J, the gap between germline ends came to 15 bases. The CDR3 is 15 amino acids. The CDR3 DNA reads TGTGCCAGCAGCTCGGAGGGGGCAGCCCAAGAGACCCAGTACTTC. Translation: CASSSEGAAQETQYF.

The rearrangement uses TRBV29-1 and TRBJ2-5; 8 bases line up with TRBD2. CDR1 and CDR2 from the germline V gene are SQVTM and ANQGSEA. The V segment lost 6 bases and the J segment 4 bases; nucleotides outside the gene matches: 10. This CDR3 has 14 amino acids. The CDR3 is CSVRGAGMTETQYF. Here the CDR3 DNA reads TGCAGCGTGCGGGGGGCCGGGATGACAGAGACCCAGTACTTC.

The V call is TRBV6-5, the J call TRBJ1-1; tentative D call: TRBD1 (6 bases). Germline CDR1 reads MNHEY; CDR2 reads SVGAGI. The ends were cut back, 6 bases at V and 3 bases at J, with 11 bases in the middle. The CDR3 sequence is 13 residues long. The CDR3 is CASRGGQYTEAFF. CDR3 nucleotides: TGTGCCAGCAGGGGGGGCCAGTACACTGAAGCTTTCTTT.

This chain joins TRBV2 and TRBJ2-2; D not certain. The CDR3 extends over 15 amino acids. Germline assignment: CDR1 SNHLY and CDR2 FYNNEI. V lost 6 bases and J lost 0, with 11 bases in between. The CDR3 loop is CASREKVSNTGELFF. DNA for the CDR3: TGTGCCAGCAGAGAGAAAGTATCGAACACCGGGGAGCTGTTTTTT.

The gene calls are TRBV5-4 and TRBJ1-4; D may be TRBD1 (5 bases). This CDR3 is 15 amino acids long. Trimming cost V 4 bases and J 8 bases, with 18 bases left between them. Germline CDR1 is SGHNT and CDR2 is YYREEE (reference sequence). The CDR3 region has the DNA TGTGCCAGCAGCCCCGGTTCCGAAAAGGGGGAAAAACTGTTTTTT. Residues: CASSPGSEKGEKLFF.

The CDR3 reads CASSRTGTGVSEQYF. The CDR3 nucleotides read TGTGCCAGCAGCCGCACCGGGACAGGGGTTAGCGAGCAGTACTTC. The rearrangement links TRBV3-1 (or the pseudogene TRBV3-2) to TRBJ2-7; 10 positions agree with TRBD1. The CDR3 loop spans 15 amino acids. Germline values: CDR1 LGHDT, CDR2 YNNKEL (reference sequence). The V and J ends lost 4 bases and 6 bases, in that order; junction bases with no gene match: 9.

The rearrangement links TRBV30 to TRBJ2-7, with D possibly being TRBD2 (7 bases). CDR3 length: 13 residues. Trimming left V 4 bases short and J 6 bases short, with 16 bases between. CDR1 and CDR2 from the germline V gene are GTSNPN and SVGIG (reference sequence). In DNA, the CDR3 is TGTGCCTGGATAGGGGGGGGTTCCGCCGAGCAGTACTTC. Its protein product is CAWIGGGSAEQYF.

V and J are TRBV2 and TRBJ2-1; 12 bases are shared with TRBD2. V trimming: 6 bases; J trimming: 4 bases; junction bases outside the gene matches: 1. This CDR3 comprises 14 residues. Germline CDR1 is SNHLY and CDR2 is FYNNEI. DNA of the CDR3: TGTGCCAGCAGAGGACTAGCGGGATACAATGAGCAGTTCTTC. It yields the protein CASRGLAGYNEQFF.

J is TRBJ1-5 and V is TRBV28; tentatively, D is TRBD1 (5 bases). Germline V gene data show CDR1 as MDHEN and CDR2 as SYDVKM. The CDR3 spans 14 residues. The V and J ends lost 8 bases and 0 bases respectively, with 11 bases between them. The CDR3 reads CASGAVYSNQPQHF. CDR3 DNA: TGTGCCAGCGGGGCAGTCTATAGCAATCAGCCCCAGCATTTT.

This chain links TRBV25-1 with TRBJ1-2; 7 bases map to TRBD1. CDR3 size: 14 residues. V lost 5 bases to trimming and J lost 8 bases; unmatched junction nucleotides: 11. Germline V lookup: CDR1 MGHDK, CDR2 SYGVNS. The CDR3 loop is CASSPQTGYGGYTF. The CDR3 DNA sequence: TGTGCCAGCAGTCCGCAGACAGGGTATGGAGGCTACACCTTC.